This T cell receptor beta chain derives from a study of T cells in Graves' hyperthyroidism and ophthalmopathy. The CDR3 regions of TCR beta were amplified from RNA transcripts. Using the HTBI primer set, a first-round RT-PCR was run on the TCR CDR3. TCRdb re-called the multiplex PCR reads through MiXCR, storing one row per CDR3 protein. The top ten hold about 8.3% of the sample, which has about 610,000 distinct CDR3 sequences, more than 45% seen once. In its sample, this clonotype was seen many times. Sequencing input: peripheral blood or thyroid tissue (not recorded which). This receptor was taken from a woman aged 18 to 35 with Graves' hyperthyroidism.

The CDR3 bases are TGTGCCAGTAGCCCTGCCAGCCTTAGCAATCAGCCCCAGCATTTT. The encoded protein is CASSPASLSNQPQHF. The chain carries TRBV19 and TRBJ1-5; D gene unclear. The CDR3 has 15 residues. Trimming took 6 bases from V and 0 from J, leaving 12 bases between them. The germline V gene encodes CDR1 LNHDA and CDR2 SQIVND (reference sequence).